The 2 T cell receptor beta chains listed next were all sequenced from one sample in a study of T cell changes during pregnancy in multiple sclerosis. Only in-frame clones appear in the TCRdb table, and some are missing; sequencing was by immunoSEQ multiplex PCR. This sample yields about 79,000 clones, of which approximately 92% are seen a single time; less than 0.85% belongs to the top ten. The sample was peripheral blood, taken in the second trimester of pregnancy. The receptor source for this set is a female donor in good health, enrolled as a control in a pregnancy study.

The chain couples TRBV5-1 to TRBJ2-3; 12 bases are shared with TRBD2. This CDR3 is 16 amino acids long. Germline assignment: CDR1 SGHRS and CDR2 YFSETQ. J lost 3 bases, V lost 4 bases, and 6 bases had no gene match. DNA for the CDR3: TGCGCCAGCAGCCTGACACTAGCGGGGGGAACAGATACGCAGTATTTT. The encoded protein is CASSLTLAGGTDTQYF.

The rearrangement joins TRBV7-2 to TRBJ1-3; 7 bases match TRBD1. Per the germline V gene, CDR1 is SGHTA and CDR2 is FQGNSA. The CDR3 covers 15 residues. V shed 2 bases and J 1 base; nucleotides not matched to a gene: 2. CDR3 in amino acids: CASSLQTGSGNTIYF. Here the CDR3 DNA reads TGTGCCAGCAGCTTACAGACAGGGTCTGGAAACACCATATATTTT. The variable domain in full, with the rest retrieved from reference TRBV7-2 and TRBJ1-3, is GAGVSQSPSNKVTEKGKDVELRCDPISGHTALYWYRQSLGQGLEFLIYFQGNSAPDKSGLPSDRFSAERTGGSVSTLTIQRTQQEDSAVYLCASSLQTGSGNTIYFGEGSWLTVV.